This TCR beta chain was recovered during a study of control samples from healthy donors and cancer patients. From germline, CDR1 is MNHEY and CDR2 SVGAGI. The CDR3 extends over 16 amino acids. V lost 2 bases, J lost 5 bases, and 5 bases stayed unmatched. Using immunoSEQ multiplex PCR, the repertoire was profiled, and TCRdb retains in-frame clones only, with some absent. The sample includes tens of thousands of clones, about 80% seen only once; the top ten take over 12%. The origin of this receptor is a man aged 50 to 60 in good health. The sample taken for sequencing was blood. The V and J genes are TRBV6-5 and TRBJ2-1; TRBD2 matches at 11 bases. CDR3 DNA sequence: TGTGCCAGCAGTTACGAGGGACTAGCGGAAAACAATGAGCAGTTCTTC. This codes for CASSYEGLAENNEQFF.